This T cell receptor beta chain appears in the sequencing data of a study of OX40 agonist ivuxolimab in advanced cancers. Produced via immunoSEQ multiplex PCR; TCRdb's table is partial and in-frame only. The profile shows some 60,000 clones, around 90% of them singletons. Sequenced material: CD4+ or CD8+ T cells sorted from blood, taken in a trial of the OX40 agonist ivuxolimab. The TCR comes from an adult with an advanced solid tumor such as melanoma, head and neck, liver or kidney cancer.

DNA for the CDR3: TGTGCCAGCAACACCGGACAGGGGGGAGAGGGTGAGCAGTTCTTC. Protein product: CASNTGQGGEGEQFF. V is TRBV9 and J is TRBJ2-1, with 10 bases identical to TRBD1. The CDR3 consists of 15 residues. Germline trimming cut 6 bases from V and 9 bases from J; bases unmatched to any gene: 12. CDR1 is SGDLS, CDR2 YYNGEE, per germline.